This T cell receptor (beta chain) was found in a study of human T cells and chemical hapten exposure. TCRdb re-called the RACE reads through MiXCR, storing one row per CDR3 protein. The sample lists some 83,000 distinct CDR3 sequences, around 11% occurring once. In its sample, this clonotype was seen many times. This CDR3 region has 15 residues. After removal of 6 bases from V and 6 bases from J, the junction contained 11 bases not matched to a gene. From germline, CDR1 is SGHTA and CDR2 FQGNSA. The time point was: patch test 1, 2 weeks after DPC sensitization. The treatment denotes: therapeutic diphenylcyclopropenone sensitization with weekly scalp DPC.

The receptor was derived from a woman in her fifties or sixties with alopecia areata. Some clones in this sample may be carry-over from other donors' samples. The sequenced sample was whole blood, obtained in connection with sensitization to the hapten diphenylcyclopropenone (DPC). V gene TRBV7-2 combines with J gene TRBJ2-7; 10 bases fit TRBD2. CDR3 protein: CASSPRSGGAGEQYF. The CDR3 coding sequence is TGTGCCAGCAGTCCTAGGAGCGGGGGGGCCGGCGAGCAGTACTTC.